This TCR beta chain stems from a study of T cell repertoires in cytomegalovirus infection. Study details: Signatures in public TCR beta sequences pointed to both CMV infection and matching HLA type. Points from the study as a whole: HLA-C-restricted CMV-specific TCR beta clonotypes were dominant in the ex vivo response. CMV carriers with the relevant HLA were identified by cumulative public TCR beta family frequency.

TCRdb redid the calling of the reads with MiXCR, one entry per CDR3 protein. Of some 440,000 distinct CDR3 sequences detected, 30% to 40% appear once; the ten largest clones hold around 13%. CDR3 length: 17 amino acids. The germline V and J ends were trimmed by 3 bases and 4 bases, with 19 bases remaining between them. CDR1 is SEHNR, CDR2 FQNEAQ, per germline (reference sequence). There are a few counts of this clonotype. Its antigen remains unidentified. This clonotype was sampled from a human donor in good health (CMV status not recorded). Some clones in this sample may be carry-over from other donors' samples. This chain links TRBV7-9 with TRBJ2-1; D is undetermined. What was sequenced was PBMCs. The CDR3 sequence is CASSLARATPEYNEQFF. CDR3 nucleotide sequence: TGTGCCAGCAGCTTGGCACGGGCAACCCCGGAATACAATGAGCAGTTCTTC.